The T cell receptor (beta chain) described here comes from a study of cytomegalovirus exposure and HLA in healthy donors. Study-level information: The approximately 720 first-cohort repertoires and the approximately 110 validation repertoires shared the same platform, a later analysis reported.

CDR3 size: 16 residues. CDR1 and CDR2 from the germline V gene are SGDLS and YYNGEE. The ends lost 0 bases at V and 2 bases at J; junction bases unmatched: 2. Sequencing used immunoSEQ multiplex PCR; TCRdb keeps in-frame clones, though not all of them. This sample has more than 55,000 clones, with roughly 94% found just once. This clone was seen only once. Its antigen is currently unknown. The donors were members of the roughly 130-subject validation cohort (separate from the roughly 700-subject first cohort). Study-wide results and caveats: The study listed 164 cytomegalovirus-associated TCR beta chains.

The source of this sequence is a woman between 18 and 30 years old in good health and CMV-seronegative. The J gene is TRBJ2-3, the V gene TRBV9; 11 nucleotides line up with TRBD2. Material for sequencing was PBMCs. The CDR3 coding sequence is TGTGCCAGCAGCGTAGCTAGCGGGGGGACCACAGATACGCAGTATTTT. This encodes CASSVASGGTTDTQYF.